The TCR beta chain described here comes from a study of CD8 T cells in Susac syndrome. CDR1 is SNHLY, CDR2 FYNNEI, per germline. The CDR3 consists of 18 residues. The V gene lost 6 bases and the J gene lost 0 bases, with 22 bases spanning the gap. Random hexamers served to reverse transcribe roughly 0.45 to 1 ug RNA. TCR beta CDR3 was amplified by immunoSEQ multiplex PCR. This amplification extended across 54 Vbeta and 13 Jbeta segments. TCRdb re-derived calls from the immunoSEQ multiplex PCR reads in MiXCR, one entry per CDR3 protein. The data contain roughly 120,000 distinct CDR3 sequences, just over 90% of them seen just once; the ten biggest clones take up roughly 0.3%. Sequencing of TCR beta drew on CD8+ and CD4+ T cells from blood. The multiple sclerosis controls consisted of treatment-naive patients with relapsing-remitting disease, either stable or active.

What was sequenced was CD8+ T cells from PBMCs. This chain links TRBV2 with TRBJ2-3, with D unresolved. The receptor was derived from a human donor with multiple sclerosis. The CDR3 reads CASRNPPSRGTSTDTQYF. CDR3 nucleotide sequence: TGTGCCAGCAGAAACCCTCCGTCTAGAGGCACTAGCACAGATACGCAGTATTTT.